The rows below give T cell receptor beta chains drawn from one sample of a study of blood T cells in healthy people across ages. One entry per CDR3 protein results from TCRdb running MiXCR on the 5' RACE reads. The sample holds 540,000 or so distinct CDR3 sequences, 27% seen once. Sequenced material: blood. The receptors originated from a woman in her seventies in good health. Each CDR3 is given with its conserved first and last residue.

v_call cdr3_aa
TRBV21-1 CASSKDPRLAGESLSSTDTQYF
TRBV3-1 CASSQAGQPQHF
TRBV4-3 CASSQDPSGFTDTQYF
TRBV20-1 CSAPPGQGNIQYF
TRBV4-3 CASSQVDRVRTDTQYF
TRBV6-2/TRBV6-3 CASSWSDGRVYYGYTF
TRBV7-2 CASSLGVRNQVF
TRBV6-2/TRBV6-3 CASSKGFTGPHQETQYF
TRBV7-9 CASSPQGGIATEAFF
TRBV12-3/TRBV12-4 CASSRTARKLFF
TRBV20-1 CSARGETPGAFF
TRBV14 CASSQSGLGYGYTF
TRBV3-1 CASSFPTSGGLRSYNEQFF
TRBV5-1 CASSPRVRDTQYF
TRBV10-3 CAISGGSYEQYF
TRBV7-6 CASSGGGGQDYGYTF
TRBV7-2 CASSPRPWTETQYF
TRBV12-3/TRBV12-4 CASSPPGLASETQYF
TRBV25-1 CASLPDHANYGYTF
TRBV15 CATSRARDSGANVLTF
TRBV4-2 CASSPLGGSGGETQYF
TRBV4-1 CASSQLHNGGDIQYF
TRBV11-2 CASSSKVWSDLHEQYF
TRBV4-2 CASSQVGQYNEQFF
TRBV12-5 CASGPGTSLFF
TRBV2 CASSPGLARAKNIQYF
TRBV4-3 CASSQDGSAQETQYF
TRBV14 CASSHLDLSTYEQYF
TRBV27 CASSLRTTGYNEQFF